This T cell receptor (beta chain) emerged from a study of CD8+CD57+ T cells in acquired aplastic anemia. Study information: Isolated CD4+ and CD8+ cells, once sorted, yielded DNA averaging 3.2 ug. As sequenced from healthy donors, CD4+ cells averaged approximately 11 million reads. General study results and limits: The study identified roughly 29 CD8+ CDR3 sequences shared by patients and controls. No significant difference in CD8+ Simpson's diversity was found between patients and controls.

CDR3 length: 15 amino acids. Trimming shortened V by 1 base and J by 0 bases, and 13 bases separated the two germline ends. CDR1 and CDR2 (germline): DFQATT, SNEGSKA (reference sequence). This clonotype was counted ten times or more. Its target is unknown. The use of genomic DNA as template underpinned the TCR beta VDJ and CDR3 profiling. MiXCR was run by TCRdb on the reads, yielding one entry per CDR3 protein. The sample holds a few hundred thousand distinct CDR3 sequences, roughly 57% seen once. This clonotype originated in a human donor in good health. The V and J genes are TRBV20-1 and TRBJ2-7; D call uncertain. The material sequenced was sorted CD4+, CD8+, or CD8+CD57+ T cells (not recorded which) from PBMCs. The CDR3 region is CSARVVAYYSYEQYF. Written as DNA, the CDR3 is TGCAGTGCTAGAGTTGTAGCATATTACTCCTACGAGCAGTACTTC.